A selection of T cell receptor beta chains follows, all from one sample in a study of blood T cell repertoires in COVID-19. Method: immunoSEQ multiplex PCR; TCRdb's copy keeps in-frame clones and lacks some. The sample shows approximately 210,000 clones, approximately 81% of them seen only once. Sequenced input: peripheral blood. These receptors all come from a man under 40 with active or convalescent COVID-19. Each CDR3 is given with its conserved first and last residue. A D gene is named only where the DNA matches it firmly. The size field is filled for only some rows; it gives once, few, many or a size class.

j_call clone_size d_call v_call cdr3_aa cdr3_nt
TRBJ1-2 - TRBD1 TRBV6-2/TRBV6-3 CASSTPRDRGRVVSFGYGYTF TGTGCCAGCAGCACCCCACGGGACAGGGGGCGCGTGGTGTCTTTTGGCTATGGCTACACCTTC
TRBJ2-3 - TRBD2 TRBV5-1 CASNPSGGVADTQYF TGCGCCAGCAACCCTAGCGGGGGGGTTGCAGATACGCAGTATTTT
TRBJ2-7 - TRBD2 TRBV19 CASSLLGLGFHEQYF TGTGCCAGTAGTTTGCTCGGACTAGGATTCCACGAGCAGTACTTC
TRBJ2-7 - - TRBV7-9 CASSLSAGLNEQYF TGTGCCAGCAGCTTATCGGCAGGGTTGAACGAGCAGTACTTC
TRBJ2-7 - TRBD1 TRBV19 CASSITQGVNEQYF TGTGCCAGTAGTATAACCCAGGGGGTCAACGAGCAGTACTTC
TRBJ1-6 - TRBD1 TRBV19 CASSSDRVWNSPLHF TGTGCCAGTAGTTCCGACAGGGTTTGGAATTCACCCCTCCACTTT
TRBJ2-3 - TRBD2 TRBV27 CASSSGLAGAGTQYF TGTGCCAGCAGTTCCGGACTAGCGGGAGCGGGTACGCAGTATTTT
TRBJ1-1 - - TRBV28 CASGGFNTEAFF TGTGCCAGCGGCGGATTTAACACTGAAGCTTTCTTT
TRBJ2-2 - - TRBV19 CASSLSYTGELFF TGTGCCAGTAGTTTAAGCTACACCGGGGAGCTGTTTTTT
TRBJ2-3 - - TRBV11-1 CASRLQGTVTDTQYF TGTGCCAGCAGGTTACAGGGTACGGTGACAGATACGCAGTATTTT
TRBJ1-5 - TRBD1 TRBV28 CASSLRGRGSNQPQHF TGTGCCAGCAGTCTCAGGGGGCGCGGGAGCAATCAGCCCCAGCATTTT
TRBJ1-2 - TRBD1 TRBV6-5 CASRPPGTGYGYTF TGTGCCAGCAGGCCGCCCGGGACAGGCTATGGCTACACCTTC
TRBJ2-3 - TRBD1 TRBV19 CASSIDRERSTDTQYF TGTGCCAGTAGTATCGACAGGGAAAGGAGCACAGATACGCAGTATTTT
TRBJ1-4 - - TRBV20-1 CSASRGPNEKLFF TGCAGTGCTAGTAGAGGGCCTAATGAAAAACTGTTTTTT
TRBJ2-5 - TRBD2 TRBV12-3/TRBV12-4 CASTLLAEETQYF TGTGCCAGCACTCTACTAGCGGAAGAGACCCAGTACTTC
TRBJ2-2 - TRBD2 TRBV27 CASSRLAGANTGELFF TGTGCCAGCAGTAGACTAGCGGGAGCGAACACCGGGGAGCTGTTTTTT
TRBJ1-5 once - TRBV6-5 CASRRRGSNQPQHF TGTGCCAGCAGGCGACGGGGTAGCAATCAGCCCCAGCATTTT
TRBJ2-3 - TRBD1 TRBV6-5 CASRQGRTDTQYF TGTGCCTCCCGACAGGGCCGCACAGATACGCAGTATTTT
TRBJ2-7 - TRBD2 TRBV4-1 CARSQGTSGGLGEQYF TGCGCCCGCAGCCAAGGGACTAGCGGGGGTTTGGGGGAGCAGTACTTC
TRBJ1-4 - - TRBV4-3 CASSQDRINEKLFF TGCGCCAGCAGCCAAGACAGAATAAATGAAAAACTGTTTTTT
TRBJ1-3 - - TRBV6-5 CASSKTGSSGNTIYF TGTGCCAGCAGTAAAACAGGGAGCTCTGGAAACACCATATATTTT
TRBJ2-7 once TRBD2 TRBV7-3 CASSLTGPGGSYEQYF TGTGCCAGCAGCTTAACGGGGCCGGGGGGCTCCTACGAGCAGTACTTC
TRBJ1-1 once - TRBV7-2 CASSHGPGGIREAFF TGTGCCAGCAGCCATGGGCCCGGGGGGATACGGGAAGCTTTCTTT
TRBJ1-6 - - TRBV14 CASSQDLYSPLHF TGTGCCAGCAGCCAAGATCTGTATTCACCCCTCCACTTT
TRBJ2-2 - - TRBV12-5 CASGPTNTGELFF TGTGCTAGTGGCCCTACGAACACCGGGGAGCTGTTTTTT
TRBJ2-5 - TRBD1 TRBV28 CATVGPRGETQYF TGTGCCACTGTCGGACCCAGGGGGGAGACCCAGTACTTC
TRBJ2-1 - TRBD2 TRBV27 CASSFRLAGGPEQFF TGTGCCAGCAGTTTTCGTCTAGCGGGAGGGCCTGAGCAGTTCTTC
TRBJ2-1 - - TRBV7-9 CASSLVQGRDEQFF TGTGCCAGCAGCTTAGTGCAGGGGAGGGATGAGCAGTTCTTC
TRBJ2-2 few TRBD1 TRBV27 CASSRLLSTGPDSGELFF TGTGCCAGCAGCCGATTACTATCGACAGGGCCCGATTCCGGGGAGCTGTTTTTT
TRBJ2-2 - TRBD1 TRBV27 CASSPDRGDPNTGELFF TGTGCCAGCAGTCCCGACAGGGGGGATCCGAACACCGGGGAGCTGTTTTTT
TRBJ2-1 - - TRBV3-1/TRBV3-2 CASTNSGHNEQFF TGTGCCAGCACTAATAGCGGACACAATGAGCAGTTCTTC
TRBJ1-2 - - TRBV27 CASSSGARLYGYTF TGTGCCAGCAGTTCAGGGGCCAGACTCTATGGCTACACCTTC
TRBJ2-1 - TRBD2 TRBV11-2 CASSLETSGYNEQFF TGTGCCAGCAGCTTAGAAACTAGCGGCTACAATGAGCAGTTCTTC
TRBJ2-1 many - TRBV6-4 CASSDGSSYNEQFF TGTGCCAGCAGTGACGGGAGCTCCTACAATGAGCAGTTCTTC
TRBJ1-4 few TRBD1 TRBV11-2 CASSFDRAGKLFF TGTGCCAGCAGCTTCGACAGGGCCGGAAAACTGTTTTTT
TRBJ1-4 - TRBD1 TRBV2 CASRQGVANEKLFF TGTGCCAGCAGACAGGGGGTTGCTAATGAAAAACTGTTTTTT
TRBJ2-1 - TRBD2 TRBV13 CASSELGGVYNEQFF TGTGCCAGCAGTGAACTTGGGGGGGTTTACAATGAGCAGTTCTTC
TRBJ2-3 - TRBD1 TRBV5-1 CASSLALLTGGMDTQYF TGCGCCAGCAGCTTGGCCCTCTTGACAGGGGGGATGGATACGCAGTATTTT
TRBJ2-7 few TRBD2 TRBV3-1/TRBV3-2 CASSQGATSGYEQYF TGTGCCAGCAGCCAAGGAGCGACTAGCGGCTACGAGCAGTACTTC
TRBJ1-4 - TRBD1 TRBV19 CASTPQGGREKLFF TGTGCCAGTACCCCACAGGGGGGTCGCGAAAAACTGTTTTTT
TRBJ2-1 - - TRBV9 CASSVGGLSYNEQFF TGTGCCAGCAGCGTAGGCGGGCTCTCCTACAATGAGCAGTTCTTC
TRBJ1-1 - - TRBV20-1 CSASPAGSATEAFF TGCAGTGCTAGTCCCGCAGGGTCGGCCACTGAAGCTTTCTTT
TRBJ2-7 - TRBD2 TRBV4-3 CASSQGLAVSYEQYF TGCGCCAGCAGCCAGGGCCTAGCGGTCTCCTACGAGCAGTACTTC
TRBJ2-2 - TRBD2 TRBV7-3 CASRGPSGSQELFF TGTGCCAGCAGAGGGCCTAGCGGATCTCAGGAGCTGTTTTTT
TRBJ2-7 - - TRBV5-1 CASSPWDTAWLYF TGCGCCAGCAGCCCCTGGGACACGGCGTGGCTGTACTTC
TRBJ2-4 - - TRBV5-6 CASSLTSTVKNIQYF TGTGCCAGCAGCTTGACTTCGACAGTTAAAAACATTCAGTACTTC
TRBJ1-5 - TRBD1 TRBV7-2 CASSLRAGGNQPQHF TGTGCCAGCAGCTTAAGGGCAGGGGGGAATCAGCCCCAGCATTTT
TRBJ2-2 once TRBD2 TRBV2 CASSESRGRSYTGELFF TGTGCCAGCAGTGAGTCCCGCGGGAGGTCTTACACCGGGGAGCTGTTTTTT
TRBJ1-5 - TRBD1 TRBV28 CASSLSQGDQPQHF TGTGCCAGCAGTTTATCCCAGGGGGATCAGCCCCAGCATTTT
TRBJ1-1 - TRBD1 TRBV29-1 CSGDRGSEAFF TGCAGCGGTGACAGGGGGTCTGAAGCTTTCTTT